This T cell receptor beta chain was retrieved from a study of response to subunit inactivated influenza vaccine (dated by TCRdb to the late 2010s). Turning to the overall study: Deep quantitative profiling of the T cell receptor repertoire was used in the study to follow responses to a trivalent subunit inactivated influenza vaccine.

V has 4 bases trimmed and J has 9 bases trimmed; junction bases matching no gene number 12. CDR1 KGHDR and CDR2 SFDVKD are derived from the germline V gene. From cysteine to phenylalanine, the CDR3 is 16 amino acids long. Only the CDR3 portion is preserved as DNA: 48 bases, with reading frame beginning at the first base. Preparation of the library involved RT-PCR. Sequenced on an Illumina HiSeq 2500. TCRdb reprocessed the public reads (quality trimming at Q25 with fastp, clone calling with MiXCR) and kept in-frame beta chains. CDR3 protein duplicates are merged, each entry listing the most common genes and DNA. In all, the sample holds some 800,000 distinct CDR3 sequences, and 21% of those were seen once. The biggest ten clones account for 10% to 13% of the sample. The paper's findings and limits, for the study overall: The authors proposed that each seasonal influenza vaccination may bring in only a limited number of new T cells.

This clonotype was observed a handful of times. What this receptor recognizes is not known. The sample holds no much larger clone one base away, and base qualities are not on file. The TCR was taken from a man in his forties or fifties who received an inactivated influenza vaccine. Donor details come from another sample of the same person, matched by shared clones. This receptor chain uses TRBV24-1 and TRBJ2-1; a stretch of 9 junction bases matches TRBD1. The sample here was PBMCs from blood, taken roughly 5 days after vaccination. The CDR3 sequence is CATSESGQGLASEQFF. The sequenced DNA: TGTGCCACCAGTGAGTCGGGACAGGGCCTAGCCAGTGAGCAGTTCTTC.